This entry describes one T cell receptor beta chain. This entry comes from a study of blood T cell repertoires in COVID-19. Study-level information: Acute-phase and convalescent COVID-19 samples originated in the United States, Italy and Spain. From T cells, B-cell-depleted T cells, or PBMCs came the material, which was cDNA or gDNA.

Source study methods: Quantification of nucleated cells was approximated via reference gene primer amplification. Profiled with immunoSEQ multiplex PCR; TCRdb holds only in-frame clones, not every one. V, J and clone size reflect that table, while D and trimming were determined from the DNA. The sample contains around 200,000 clones, about nine tenths of which appear only once. Everyone who took part was about 18 to 90 years old, and they came from about 23 US areas. The TCR sequence derives from a woman aged 45-60 years in a cohort exposed to, infected with or recovered from COVID-19 (not recorded which). The specimen sequenced was PBMCs or T cells enriched from blood (not recorded which).

CDR3 loop: CASSFSGYEQYF. In DNA form, the CDR3 reads TGTGCCAGCAGTTTTTCAGGGTATGAGCAGTACTTC. V and J are TRBV27 and TRBJ2-7; D might be TRBD1 (5 bases). This CDR3 has 12 residues. Between the trimmed V and J ends, which lost 3 bases and 7 bases, there was a span of 10 bases. The germline CDR1 and CDR2 sequences are MNHEY and SMNVEV (reference sequence).